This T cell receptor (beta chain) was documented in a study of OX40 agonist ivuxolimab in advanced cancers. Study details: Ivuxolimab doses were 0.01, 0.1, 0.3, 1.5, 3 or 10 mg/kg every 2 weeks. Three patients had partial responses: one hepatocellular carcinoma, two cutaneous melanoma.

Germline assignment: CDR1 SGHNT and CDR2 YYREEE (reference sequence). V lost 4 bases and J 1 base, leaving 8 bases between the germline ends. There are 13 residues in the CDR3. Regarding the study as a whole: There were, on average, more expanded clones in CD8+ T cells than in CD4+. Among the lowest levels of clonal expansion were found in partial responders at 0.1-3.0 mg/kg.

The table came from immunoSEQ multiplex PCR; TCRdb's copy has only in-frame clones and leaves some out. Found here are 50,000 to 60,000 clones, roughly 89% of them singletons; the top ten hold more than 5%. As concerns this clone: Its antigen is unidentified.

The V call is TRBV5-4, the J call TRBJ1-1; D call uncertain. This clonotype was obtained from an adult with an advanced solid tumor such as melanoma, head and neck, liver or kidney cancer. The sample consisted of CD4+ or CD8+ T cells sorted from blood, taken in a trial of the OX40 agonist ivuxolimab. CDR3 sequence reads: CASSLSANTEAFF. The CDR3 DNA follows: TGTGCCAGCAGCCTATCAGCGAACACTGAAGCTTTCTTT. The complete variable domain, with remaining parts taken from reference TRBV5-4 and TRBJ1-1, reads ETGVTQSPTHLIKTRGQQVTLRCSSQSGHNTVSWYQQALGQGPQFIFQYYREEENGRGNFPPRFSGLQFPNYSSELNVNALELDDSALYLCASSLSANTEAFFGQGTRLTVV.